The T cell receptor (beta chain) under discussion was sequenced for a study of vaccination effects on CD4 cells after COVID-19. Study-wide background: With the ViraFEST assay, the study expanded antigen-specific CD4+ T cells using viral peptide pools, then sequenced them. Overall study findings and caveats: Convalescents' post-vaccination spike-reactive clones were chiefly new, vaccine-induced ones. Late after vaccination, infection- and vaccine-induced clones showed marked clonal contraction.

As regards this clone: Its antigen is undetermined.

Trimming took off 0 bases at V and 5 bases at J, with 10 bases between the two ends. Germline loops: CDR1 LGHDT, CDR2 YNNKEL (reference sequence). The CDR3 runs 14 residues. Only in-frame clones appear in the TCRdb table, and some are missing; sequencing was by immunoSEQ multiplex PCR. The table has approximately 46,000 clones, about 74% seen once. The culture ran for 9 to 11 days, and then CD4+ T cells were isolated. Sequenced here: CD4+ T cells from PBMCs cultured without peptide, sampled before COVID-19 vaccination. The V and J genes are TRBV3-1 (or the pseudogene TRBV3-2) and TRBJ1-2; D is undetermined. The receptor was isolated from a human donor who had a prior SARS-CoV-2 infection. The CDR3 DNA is TGTGCCAGCAGCCAAGATCAGTTGGGGTATGGCTACACCTTC. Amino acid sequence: CASSQDQLGYGYTF.